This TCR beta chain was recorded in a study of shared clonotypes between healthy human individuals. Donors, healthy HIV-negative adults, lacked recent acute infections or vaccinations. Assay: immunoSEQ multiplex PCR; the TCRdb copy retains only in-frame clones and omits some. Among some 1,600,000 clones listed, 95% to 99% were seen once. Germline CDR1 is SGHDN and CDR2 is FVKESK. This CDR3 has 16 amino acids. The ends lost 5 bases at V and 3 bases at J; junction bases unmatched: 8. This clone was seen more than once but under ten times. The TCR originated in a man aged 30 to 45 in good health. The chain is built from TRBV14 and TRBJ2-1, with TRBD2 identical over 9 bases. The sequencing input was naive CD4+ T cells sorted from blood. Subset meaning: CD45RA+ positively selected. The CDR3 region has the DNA TGTGCCAGCAGCGACCGGTTAGCGGGGGACTACAATGAGCAGTTCTTC. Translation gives CASSDRLAGDYNEQFF.